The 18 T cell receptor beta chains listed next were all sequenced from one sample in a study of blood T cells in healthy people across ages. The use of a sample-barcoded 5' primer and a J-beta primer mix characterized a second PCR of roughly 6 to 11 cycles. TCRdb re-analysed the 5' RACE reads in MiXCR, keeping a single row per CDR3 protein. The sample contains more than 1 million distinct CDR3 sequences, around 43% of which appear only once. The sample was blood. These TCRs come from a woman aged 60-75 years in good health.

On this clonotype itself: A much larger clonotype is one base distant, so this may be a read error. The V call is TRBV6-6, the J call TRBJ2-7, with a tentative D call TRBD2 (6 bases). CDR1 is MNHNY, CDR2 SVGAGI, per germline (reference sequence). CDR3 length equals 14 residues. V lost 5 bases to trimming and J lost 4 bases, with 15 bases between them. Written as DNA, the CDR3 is TGTGCCAGCAGTGACGGGACTGAGAGTTACGAGCAGTACTTC. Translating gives CASSDGTESYEQYF.

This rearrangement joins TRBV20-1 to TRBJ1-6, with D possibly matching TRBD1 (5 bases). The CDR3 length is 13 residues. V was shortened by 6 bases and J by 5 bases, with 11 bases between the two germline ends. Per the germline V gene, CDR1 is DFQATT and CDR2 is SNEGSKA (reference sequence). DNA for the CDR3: TGCAGTGCCCAGGGAAATCATAATTCACCCCTCCACTTT. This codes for CSAQGNHNSPLHF.

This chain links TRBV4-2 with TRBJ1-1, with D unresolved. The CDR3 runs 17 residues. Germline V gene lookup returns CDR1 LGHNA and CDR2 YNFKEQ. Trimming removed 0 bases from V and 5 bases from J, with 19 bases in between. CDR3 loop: CASSQDRPASFLTEAFF. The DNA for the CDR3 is TGTGCCAGCAGCCAAGACCGGCCGGCCAGCTTTTTGACTGAAGCTTTCTTT.

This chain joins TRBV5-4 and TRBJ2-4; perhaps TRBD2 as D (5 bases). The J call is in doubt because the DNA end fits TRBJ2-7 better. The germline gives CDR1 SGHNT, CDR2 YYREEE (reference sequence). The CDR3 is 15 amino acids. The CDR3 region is CASSTLGRRTYEQYF. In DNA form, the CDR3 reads TGTGCCAGCAGCACCTTGGGGAGAAGGACCTACGAGCAGTACTTC.

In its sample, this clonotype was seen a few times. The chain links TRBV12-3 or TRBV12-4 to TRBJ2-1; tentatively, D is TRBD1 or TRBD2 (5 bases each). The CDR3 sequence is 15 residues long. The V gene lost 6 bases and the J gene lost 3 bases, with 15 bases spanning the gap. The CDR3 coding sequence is TGTGCCAGCAGCCTAAACGTGGGGGACTACAATGAGCAGTTCTTC. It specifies CASSLNVGDYNEQFF.

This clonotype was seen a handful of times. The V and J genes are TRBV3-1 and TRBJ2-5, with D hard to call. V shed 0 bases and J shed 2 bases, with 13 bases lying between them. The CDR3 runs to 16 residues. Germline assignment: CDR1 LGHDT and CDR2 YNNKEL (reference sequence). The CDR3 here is CASSQEDQREQETQYF. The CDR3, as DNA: TGTGCCAGCAGCCAAGAGGATCAGCGAGAGCAAGAGACCCAGTACTTC.

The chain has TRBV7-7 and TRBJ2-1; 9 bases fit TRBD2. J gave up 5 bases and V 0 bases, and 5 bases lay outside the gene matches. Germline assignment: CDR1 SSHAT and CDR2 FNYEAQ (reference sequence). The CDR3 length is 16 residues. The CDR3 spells CASSLAISGSHNEQFF. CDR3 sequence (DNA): TGTGCCAGCAGCTTAGCGATTAGCGGGAGTCACAATGAGCAGTTCTTC.

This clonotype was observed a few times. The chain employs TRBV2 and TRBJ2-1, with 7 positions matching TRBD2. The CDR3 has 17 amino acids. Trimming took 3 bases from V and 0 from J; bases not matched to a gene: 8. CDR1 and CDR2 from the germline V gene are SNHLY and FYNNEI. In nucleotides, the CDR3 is TGTGCCAGCAGTGAGAGGGCTAGCGGATCCTCCTACAATGAGCAGTTCTTC. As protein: CASSERASGSSYNEQFF.

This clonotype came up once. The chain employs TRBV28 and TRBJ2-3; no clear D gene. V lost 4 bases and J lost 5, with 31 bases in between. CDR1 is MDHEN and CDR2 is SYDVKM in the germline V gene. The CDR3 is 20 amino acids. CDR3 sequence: CASSSFQQFSLVGFGDTQYF. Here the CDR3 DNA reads TGTGCCAGCAGTTCCTTCCAACAATTCTCCCTAGTAGGTTTCGGAGATACGCAGTATTTT. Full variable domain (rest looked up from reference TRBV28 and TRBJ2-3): DVKVTQSSRYLVKRTGEKVFLECVQDMDHENMFWYRQDPGLGLRLIYFSYDVKMKEKGDIPEGYSVSREKKERFSLILESASTNQTSMYLCASSSFQQFSLVGFGDTQYFGPGTRLTVL.

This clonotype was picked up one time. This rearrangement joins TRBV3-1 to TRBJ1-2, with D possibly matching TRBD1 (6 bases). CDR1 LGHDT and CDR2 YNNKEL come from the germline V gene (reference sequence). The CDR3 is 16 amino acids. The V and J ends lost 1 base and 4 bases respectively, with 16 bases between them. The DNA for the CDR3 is TGTGCCAGCAGCCAAGGGACAGCGGTAACCCTCTATGGCTACACCTTC. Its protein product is CASSQGTAVTLYGYTF.

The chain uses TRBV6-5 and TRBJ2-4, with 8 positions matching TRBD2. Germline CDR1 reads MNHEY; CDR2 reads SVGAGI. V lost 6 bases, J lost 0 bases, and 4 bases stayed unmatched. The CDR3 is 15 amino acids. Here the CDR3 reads CASRTSAVAKNIQYF. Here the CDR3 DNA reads TGTGCCAGCAGGACTAGCGCAGTAGCCAAAAACATTCAGTACTTC.

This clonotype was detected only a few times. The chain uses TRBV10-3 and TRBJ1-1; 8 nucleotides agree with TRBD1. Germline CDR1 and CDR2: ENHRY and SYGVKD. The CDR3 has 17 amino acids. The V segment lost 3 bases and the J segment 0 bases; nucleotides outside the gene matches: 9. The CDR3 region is CAISEQGGDRMNTEAFF. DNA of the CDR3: TGTGCCATCAGTGAACAGGGGGGCGACCGAATGAACACTGAAGCTTTCTTT.

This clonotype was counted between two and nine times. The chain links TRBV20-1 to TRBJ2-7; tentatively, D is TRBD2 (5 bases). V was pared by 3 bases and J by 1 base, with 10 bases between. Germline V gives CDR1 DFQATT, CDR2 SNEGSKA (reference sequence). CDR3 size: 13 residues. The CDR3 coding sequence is TGCAGTGCTAGTAGAGGGCCTTCCTACGAGCAGTACTTC. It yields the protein CSASRGPSYEQYF.

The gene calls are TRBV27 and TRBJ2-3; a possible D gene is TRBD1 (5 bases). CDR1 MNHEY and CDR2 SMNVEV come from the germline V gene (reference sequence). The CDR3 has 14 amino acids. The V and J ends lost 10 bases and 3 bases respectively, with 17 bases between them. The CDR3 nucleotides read TGTGCCACCGCAGTTTGGGGCTCAACAGATACGCAGTATTTT. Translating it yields CATAVWGSTDTQYF.

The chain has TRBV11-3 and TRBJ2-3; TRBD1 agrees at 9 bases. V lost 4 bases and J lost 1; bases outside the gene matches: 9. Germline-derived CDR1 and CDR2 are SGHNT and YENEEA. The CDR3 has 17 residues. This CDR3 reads CASSSGTGPGGTDTQYF. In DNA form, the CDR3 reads TGTGCCAGCAGCTCCGGGACAGGGCCCGGGGGCACAGATACGCAGTATTTT.

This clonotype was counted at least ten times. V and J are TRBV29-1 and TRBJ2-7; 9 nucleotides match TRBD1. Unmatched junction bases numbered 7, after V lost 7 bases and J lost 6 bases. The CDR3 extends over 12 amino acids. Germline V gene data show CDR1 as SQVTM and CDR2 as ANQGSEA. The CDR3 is CSAVGQGGEQYF. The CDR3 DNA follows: TGCAGCGCTGTGGGACAGGGAGGCGAGCAGTACTTC.

CDR3 bases: TGTGCCAGCAGCCCCTCCGGGTTGGAGGAGACCCAGTACTTC. Translated, it gives CASSPSGLEETQYF. V usage is TRBV5-6 and J usage is TRBJ2-7, with D unclear. The better agreement between TRBJ2-5 and the DNA end casts doubt on the J call. Germline V gene data show CDR1 as SGHDT and CDR2 as YYEEEE. The CDR3 loop spans 14 amino acids.

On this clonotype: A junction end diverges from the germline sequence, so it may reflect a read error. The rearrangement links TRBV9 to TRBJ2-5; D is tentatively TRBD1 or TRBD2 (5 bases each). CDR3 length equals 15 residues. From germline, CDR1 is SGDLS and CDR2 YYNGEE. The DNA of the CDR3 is TGTGCCGGCAGCGTAGCTGGGGGATTAGATGAGACCCAGTACTTC. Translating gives CAGSVAGGLDETQYF.